These 28 T cell receptor beta chains share one sample of origin, sequenced in a study of CXCR3-negative and CXCR3-positive naive CD8 T cells. The authors prepared UMI-labeled TRB cDNA libraries by 5' RACE. TCRdb re-called the 5' RACE reads and gives one entry per CDR3 protein, without DNA. The table lists 50,000 to 65,000 distinct CDR3 sequences. The specimen was naive CXCR3- CD8+ T cells from blood. Noted subset: CD45RO-CCR7+CD27+CD95- naive CD8+ T cells lacking CXCR3 (TNR3-). These receptors all stem from a human donor in good health. Some clones in this sample may be carry-over from other donors' samples.

The V and J genes are TRBV28 and TRBJ2-1. CDR1 is MDHEN and CDR2 is SYDVKM in the germline V gene. The CDR3 is 12 residues long. CDR3 sequence reads: CASATETDEQFF.

This chain joins TRBV29-1 and TRBJ2-1; TCRdb names TRBD2, which stays unverified in the absence of DNA. In germline, CDR1 is SQVTM, CDR2 ANQGSEA. The CDR3 consists of 16 residues. Here the CDR3 reads CSVDKGTSGLWGEQFF.

The rearrangement joins TRBV18 to TRBJ2-4; absent DNA, TCRdb's TRBD1 call cannot be checked. Germline V gene data show CDR1 as KGHSH and CDR2 as LQKENI. This CDR3 comprises 17 residues. The CDR3 protein is CASSPNDRESGKNIQYF. Full variable domain (rest looked up from reference TRBV18 and TRBJ2-4): NAGVMQNPRHLVRRRGQEARLRCSPMKGHSHVYWYRQLPEEGLKFMVYLQKENIIDESGMPKERFSAEFPKEGPSILRIQQVVRGDSAAYFCASSPNDRESGKNIQYFGAGTRLSVL.

The rearrangement uses TRBV19 and TRBJ2-3; lacking DNA, the TRBD2 call made by TCRdb goes unchecked. The CDR3 totals 14 residues. Germline CDR1 is LNHDA and CDR2 is SQIVND (reference sequence). Here the CDR3 reads CASSMGLLTDTQYF.

This chain joins TRBV25-1 and TRBJ1-1; TCRdb names TRBD1, which stays unverified in the absence of DNA. Germline assignment: CDR1 MGHDK and CDR2 SYGVNS. This CDR3 is 14 amino acids long. The CDR3 reads CASSPRQGDTEAFF.

The chain recombines TRBV14 with TRBJ2-3; TCRdb returns TRBD1, unconfirmable since there is no DNA. The CDR3 has 14 amino acids. Germline V gives CDR1 SGHDN, CDR2 FVKESK. The CDR3 here is CASSHRRGARTQYF.

The chain couples TRBV29-1 to TRBJ2-2. The CDR3 extends over 13 amino acids. Germline V gene sequence: CDR1 SQVTM, CDR2 ANQGSEA. The CDR3 loop reads CSVEQTNTGELFF.

The V call is TRBV5-1, the J call TRBJ2-1; TCRdb outputs TRBD1, but without DNA this stays unchecked. Germline CDR1 and CDR2: SGHRS and YFSETQ. The CDR3 is 13 residues long. This CDR3 is CASRGDPYNEQFF.

CDR3 amino acids: CASSRTKLSTDTQYF. The genes are TRBV7-6 and TRBJ2-3; the TRBD2 assignment by TCRdb is unverifiable without DNA. The CDR3 consists of 15 residues. The V gene's germline CDR1 is SGHVS and CDR2 FNYEAQ. The full variable domain, with the rest looked up from reference TRBV7-6 and TRBJ2-3, is GAGVSQSPRYKVTKRGQDVALRCDPISGHVSLYWYRQALGQGPEFLTYFNYEAQQDKSGLPNDRFSAERPEGSISTLTIQRTEQRDSAMYRCASSRTKLSTDTQYFGPGTRLTVL.

CDR3 in amino acids: CASSYSRGGYTF. The rearrangement uses TRBV6-2 or TRBV6-3 and TRBJ1-2. The CDR3 contains 12 residues. CDR1 MNHEY and CDR2 SVGEGT come from the germline V gene.

The chain links TRBV7-9 to TRBJ2-3. This CDR3 is 14 amino acids long. Germline CDR1 SEHNR, CDR2 FQNEAQ (reference sequence). This chain's CDR3 is CASSLLSDTDTQYF.

The V call is TRBV7-3, the J call TRBJ2-5; TCRdb proposes TRBD1, but this gene call is untestable without DNA. CDR3 length: 12 amino acids. CDR1 SGHTA and CDR2 FQGTGA come from the germline V gene. The CDR3: CASSYPGKTQYF.

The rearrangement joins TRBV2 to TRBJ2-7; TCRdb reports TRBD1, a call that lacks DNA to check it against. This CDR3 contains 14 residues. CDR1 and CDR2 (germline): SNHLY, FYNNEI. This CDR3 is CASSVTGGFYEQYF.

The CDR3 here is CSVISSNEQFF. The gene calls are TRBV29-1 and TRBJ2-1. The CDR3 consists of 11 residues. Germline V gives CDR1 SQVTM, CDR2 ANQGSEA.

This rearrangement joins TRBV11-2 to TRBJ2-3; TCRdb designates TRBD2, a call that cannot be tested without DNA. CDR3 length equals 16 residues. Germline V gene sequence: CDR1 SGHAT, CDR2 FQNNGV. CDR3 residues: CASSPGTSYRTDTQYF. Full variable domain (remainder filled in from reference TRBV11-2 and TRBJ2-3): EAGVAQSPRYKIIEKRQSVAFWCNPISGHATLYWYQQILGQGPKLLIQFQNNGVVDDSQLPKDRFSAERLKGVDSTLKIQPAKLEDSAVYLCASSPGTSYRTDTQYFGPGTRLTVL.

The chain uses TRBV29-1 and TRBJ2-4; the D call of TRBD1 rests on TCRdb alone, since no DNA is present to check it. CDR3 length: 13 residues. Germline CDR1 and CDR2: SQVTM and ANQGSEA. The CDR3 loop reads CSAPGQNKNIQYF.

The chain combines TRBV25-1 with TRBJ2-1; the TRBD1 assignment by TCRdb is unverifiable without DNA. This CDR3 is built from 15 residues. Germline V gene lookup returns CDR1 MGHDK and CDR2 SYGVNS. The CDR3 here is CASSGRDRPEGEQFF.

The chain links TRBV2 to TRBJ2-1; lacking DNA, the TRBD1 call made by TCRdb goes unchecked. Germline V CDR1 and CDR2: SNHLY, FYNNEI. The CDR3 is made up of 14 amino acids. The CDR3 loop reads CASSETGAVNEQFF.

The chain links TRBV28 to TRBJ2-1; TCRdb selects TRBD2, and the lack of DNA leaves this call unchecked. CDR1 and CDR2 (germline): MDHEN, SYDVKM. CDR3 length: 14 residues. The CDR3 protein is CASRGLNDVDEQFF.

This rearrangement joins TRBV20-1 to TRBJ2-1; TCRdb reports TRBD2, a call that lacks DNA to check it against. The CDR3 sequence is 15 residues long. Germline lookup yields CDR1 DFQATT and CDR2 SNEGSKA (reference sequence). CDR3: CSARVPRGGNNEQFF.

The chain combines TRBV10-3 with TRBJ1-1. The CDR3 length is 16 residues. Germline V lookup: CDR1 ENHRY, CDR2 SYGVKD. The CDR3 loop reads CAISESTVDGNTEAFF.

The V gene is TRBV7-9, the J gene TRBJ2-7; TCRdb designates TRBD1, a call that cannot be tested without DNA. Germline loops: CDR1 SEHNR, CDR2 FQNEAQ (reference sequence). The CDR3 totals 17 residues. CDR3 region: CASSLAGQGDIGYEQYF. The entire variable domain, with the rest obtained from reference TRBV7-9 and TRBJ2-7, is as follows: DTGVSQNPRHKITKRGQNVTFRCDPISEHNRLYWYRQTLGQGPEFLTYFQNEAQLEKSRLLSDRFSAERPKGSFSTLEIQRTEQGDSAMYLCASSLAGQGDIGYEQYFGPGTRLTVT.

This chain joins TRBV12-3 or TRBV12-4 and TRBJ2-1. This CDR3 region has 11 residues. The CDR3 sequence is CASSFVTAQFF.

The V gene is TRBV27, the J gene TRBJ2-7; the D call from TCRdb, TRBD2, cannot be confirmed without DNA. This CDR3 has 15 amino acids. In germline, CDR1 is MNHEY, CDR2 SMNVEV (reference sequence). The CDR3 sequence is CASSLHGSLSYEQYF.

V gene TRBV7-3 combines with J gene TRBJ2-7; the D call from TCRdb, TRBD2, cannot be confirmed without DNA. Germline CDR1 and CDR2: SGHTA and FQGTGA. The CDR3 sequence is 16 residues long. The CDR3 protein is CASSLALAGPTYEQYF.

The V and J genes are TRBV28 and TRBJ2-5; the D call from TCRdb, TRBD2, cannot be confirmed without DNA. CDR3 length: 12 residues. Germline values: CDR1 MDHEN, CDR2 SYDVKM. CDR3 in amino acids: CASSLDLETQYF. Full variable domain (rest looked up from reference TRBV28 and TRBJ2-5): DVKVTQSSRYLVKRTGEKVFLECVQDMDHENMFWYRQDPGLGLRLIYFSYDVKMKEKGDIPEGYSVSREKKERFSLILESASTNQTSMYLCASSLDLETQYFGPGTRLLVL.

V gene TRBV6-2 or TRBV6-3 combines with J gene TRBJ1-5; TCRdb lists TRBD1, though no DNA is available to test this call. From germline, CDR1 is MNHEY and CDR2 SVGEGT. The CDR3 has 18 residues. CDR3 in amino acids: CASSYFSGSGYSNQPQHF.

The chain uses TRBV4-3 and TRBJ2-7; TCRdb picks TRBD2, but there is no DNA to check that call. This CDR3 is 18 amino acids long. CDR1 LGHNA and CDR2 YSLEER come from the germline V gene. This chain's CDR3 is CASSQDLLGRTLEVEQYF.